This T cell receptor beta chain was recorded in a study of T cell responses to AZD1222 COVID-19 vaccine. This CDR3 is built from 15 residues. J lost 4 bases, V lost 5 bases, and 8 bases had no gene match. Germline lookup yields CDR1 SGHTA and CDR2 FQGTGA. Generated by immunoSEQ multiplex PCR, the TCRdb table keeps only in-frame clones and is missing some. The sample lists roughly 150,000 clones, about 91% occurring once. This clone was recorded only once. The source material was peripheral blood, sampled on day 0 of MenACWY control vaccination. The rearrangement uses TRBV7-3 and TRBJ1-2; 9 nucleotides agree with TRBD1. The TCR originated in an adult in good health. The CDR3 DNA follows: TGTGCCAGCAGCGCCACAGGGGGCCAGGGCTATGGCTACACCTTC. Amino acid sequence: CASSATGGQGYGYTF.